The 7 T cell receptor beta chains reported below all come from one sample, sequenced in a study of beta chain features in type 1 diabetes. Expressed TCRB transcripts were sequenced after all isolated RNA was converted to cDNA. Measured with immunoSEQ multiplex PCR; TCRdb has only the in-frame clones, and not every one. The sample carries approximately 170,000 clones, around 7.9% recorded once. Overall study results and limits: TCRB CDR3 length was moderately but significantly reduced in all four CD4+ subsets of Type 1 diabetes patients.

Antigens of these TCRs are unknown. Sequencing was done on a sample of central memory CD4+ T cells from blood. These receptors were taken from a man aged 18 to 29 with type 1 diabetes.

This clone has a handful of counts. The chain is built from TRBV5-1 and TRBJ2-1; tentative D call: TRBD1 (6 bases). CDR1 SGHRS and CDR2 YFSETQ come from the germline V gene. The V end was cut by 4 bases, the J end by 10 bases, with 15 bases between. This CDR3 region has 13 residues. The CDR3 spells CASSLQGSGEQFF. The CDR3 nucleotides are TGCGCCAGCAGCCTACAGGGTTCCGGGGAGCAGTTCTTC.

This CDR3 reads CASSQTRRLAQETQYF. In nucleotides, the CDR3 is TGTGCCAGCAGTCAGACCCGTCGGCTAGCCCAAGAGACCCAGTACTTC. The chain joins TRBV28 to TRBJ2-5; maybe TRBD2 (5 bases). Germline V lookup: CDR1 MDHEN, CDR2 SYDVKM. Trimming shortened V by 5 bases and J by 1 base, and 17 bases separated the two germline ends. CDR3 length: 16 residues.

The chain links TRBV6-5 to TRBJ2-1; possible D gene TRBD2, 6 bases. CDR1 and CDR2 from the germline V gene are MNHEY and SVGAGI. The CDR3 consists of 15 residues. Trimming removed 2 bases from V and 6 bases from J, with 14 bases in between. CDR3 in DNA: TGTGCCAGCAGTTACCCCGGGAGAACCCGCAATGAGCAGTTCTTC. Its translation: CASSYPGRTRNEQFF.

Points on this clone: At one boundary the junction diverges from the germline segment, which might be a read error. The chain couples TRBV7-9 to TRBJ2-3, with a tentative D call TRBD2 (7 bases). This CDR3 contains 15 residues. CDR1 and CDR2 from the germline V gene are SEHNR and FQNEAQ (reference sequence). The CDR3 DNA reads TGTGCCAGCGGCTTTGGGGGGGCGCGCTCAGATACGCAGTATTTT. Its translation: CASGFGGARSDTQYF.

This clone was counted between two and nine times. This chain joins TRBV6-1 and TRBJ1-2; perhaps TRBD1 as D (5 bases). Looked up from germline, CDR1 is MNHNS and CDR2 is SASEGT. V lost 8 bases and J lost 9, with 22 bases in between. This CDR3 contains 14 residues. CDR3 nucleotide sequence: TGTGCCAGCTGGACAAGTAGTGGTTTTAGTAGCTACACCTTC. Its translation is CASWTSSGFSSYTF.

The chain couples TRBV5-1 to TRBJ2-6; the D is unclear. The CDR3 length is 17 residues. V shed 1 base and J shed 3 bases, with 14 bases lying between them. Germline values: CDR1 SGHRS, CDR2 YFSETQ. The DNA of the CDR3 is TGCGCCAGCAGCTTGAACAGTTTAATCCTTGGGGCCAACGTCCTGACTTTC. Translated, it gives CASSLNSLILGANVLTF.

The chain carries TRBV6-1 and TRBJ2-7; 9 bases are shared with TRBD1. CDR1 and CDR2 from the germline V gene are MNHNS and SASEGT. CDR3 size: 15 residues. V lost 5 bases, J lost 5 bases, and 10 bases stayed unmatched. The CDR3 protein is CASSPMRQGGDEQYF. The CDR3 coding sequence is TGTGCCAGCAGTCCCATGAGACAGGGGGGCGACGAGCAGTACTTC.